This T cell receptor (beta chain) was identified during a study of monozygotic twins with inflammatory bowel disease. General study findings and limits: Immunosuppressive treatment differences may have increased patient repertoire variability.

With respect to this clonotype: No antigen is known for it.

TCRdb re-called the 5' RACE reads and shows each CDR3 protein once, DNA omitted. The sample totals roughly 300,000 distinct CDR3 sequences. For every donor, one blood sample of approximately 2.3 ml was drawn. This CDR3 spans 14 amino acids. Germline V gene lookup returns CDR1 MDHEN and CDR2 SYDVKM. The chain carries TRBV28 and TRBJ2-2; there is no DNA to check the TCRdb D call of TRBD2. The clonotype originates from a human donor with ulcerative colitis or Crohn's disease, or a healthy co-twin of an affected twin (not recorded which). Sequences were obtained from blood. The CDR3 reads CASRRVMGTGELFF.